These 6 T cell receptor beta chains share one sample of origin, sequenced in a study of vaccination effects on CD4 cells after COVID-19. No cognate antigen is known for these TCRs. The culture ran for approximately 10 days, and then CD4+ T cells were isolated. Sequencing was performed with immunoSEQ multiplex PCR; in TCRdb, only in-frame clones are kept and a portion is missing. The repertoire has about 45,000 clones, around 70% of them found once; the top ten carry approximately 9%. This sample comprised CD4+ T cells from PBMCs cultured without peptide, obtained before COVID-19 vaccination. These receptors were obtained from a human donor who had a prior SARS-CoV-2 infection.

V and J are TRBV7-8 and TRBJ2-1, with 14 bases matching TRBD2. The length of the CDR3 is 15 residues. The V gene end was trimmed by 3 bases and the J gene end by 12 bases; junction bases not matched to a gene: 7. Germline loops: CDR1 SGHVS, CDR2 FQNEAQ. This chain's CDR3 is CASSFGIGTSGGQFF. For the CDR3, the DNA is TGTGCCAGCAGCTTTGGAATTGGGACTAGCGGGGGGCAGTTCTTC. The whole variable domain, remainder taken from reference TRBV7-8 and TRBJ2-1, is GAGVSQSPRYKVAKRGQDVALRCDPISGHVSLFWYQQALGQGPEFLTYFQNEAQLDKSGLPSDRFFAERPEGSVSTLKIQRTQQEDSAVYLCASSFGIGTSGGQFFGPGTRLTVL.

The chain recombines TRBV11-2 with TRBJ1-1; no reliable D call. Per the germline V gene, CDR1 is SGHAT and CDR2 is FQNNGV. There are 17 residues in the CDR3. V was trimmed by 3 bases and J by 0 bases, leaving 17 bases between them. As DNA, the CDR3 is TGTGCCAGCAGCTTTCGCCAACTACAGAAAATGAACACTGAAGCTTTCTTT. Amino acids: CASSFRQLQKMNTEAFF.

Comment on this clone: One end of the junction varies from germline; a read error may be responsible. This chain links TRBV12-5 with TRBJ2-7; 10 nucleotides match TRBD2. This CDR3 spans 12 amino acids. The germline CDR1 and CDR2 sequences are LGHNT and FRNRAP. CDR3 protein: CASGSTGLAYHF. For the CDR3, the DNA is TGTGCTAGTGGTTCGACGGGACTAGCGTATCACTTC.

V gene TRBV11-3 combines with J gene TRBJ2-7; D not resolved. CDR3 length equals 14 residues. The germline gives CDR1 SGHNT, CDR2 YENEEA. With 1 base removed from V and 0 bases from J, the gap between germline ends came to 7 bases. Here the CDR3 reads CASSLGLSSYEQYF. The CDR3 DNA follows: TGTGCCAGCAGCTTAGGGTTGAGCTCCTACGAGCAGTACTTC.

This CDR3 is CASSPHRGTDTQYF. CDR3 nucleotide sequence: TGTGCCAGCAGCCCCCACAGGGGGACAGATACGCAGTATTTT. This chain uses TRBV11-3 with TRBJ2-3; 8 positions agree with TRBD1. CDR1 is SGHNT and CDR2 is YENEEA in the germline V gene. The length of the CDR3 is 14 residues. The J segment lost 3 bases and the V segment lost 5 bases, leaving 4 bases of the junction unmatched. The variable domain in full, completed from reference TRBV11-3 and TRBJ2-3, reads EAGVVQSPRYKIIEKKQPVAFWCNPISGHNTLYWYLQNLGQGPELLIRYENEEAVDDSQLPKDRFSAERLKGVDSTLKIQPAELGDSAVYLCASSPHRGTDTQYFGPGTRLTVL.

The V call is TRBV7-2, the J call TRBJ1-1, with unresolved D. Trimming removed 0 bases at V and 5 bases at J, with 13 bases between. The CDR3 contains 15 residues. CDR1 SGHTA and CDR2 FQGNSA come from the germline V gene. DNA for the CDR3: TGTGCCAGCAGCTTAGCAACCACAGCCGGGACTGAAGCTTTCTTT. As protein: CASSLATTAGTEAFF.